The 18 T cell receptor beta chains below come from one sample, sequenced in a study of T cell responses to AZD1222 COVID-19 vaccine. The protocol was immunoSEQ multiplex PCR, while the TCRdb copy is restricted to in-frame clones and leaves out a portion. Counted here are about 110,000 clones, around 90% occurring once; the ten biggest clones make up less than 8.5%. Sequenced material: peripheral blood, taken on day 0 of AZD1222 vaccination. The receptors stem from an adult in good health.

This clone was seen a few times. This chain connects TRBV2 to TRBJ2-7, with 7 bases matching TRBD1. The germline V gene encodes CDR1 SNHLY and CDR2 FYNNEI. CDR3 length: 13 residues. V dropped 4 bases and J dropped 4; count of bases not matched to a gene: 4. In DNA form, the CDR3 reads TGTGCCAGCAGTGTGGACAGGCAATACGAGCAGTACTTC. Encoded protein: CASSVDRQYEQYF.

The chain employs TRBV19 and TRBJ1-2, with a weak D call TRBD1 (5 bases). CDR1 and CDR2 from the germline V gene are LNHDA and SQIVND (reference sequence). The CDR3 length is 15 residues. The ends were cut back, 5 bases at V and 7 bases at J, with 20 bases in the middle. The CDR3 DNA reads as TGTGCCAGTAGTCCTAACCCCGGGACTGTGGGTGGCTACACCTTC. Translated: CASSPNPGTVGGYTF. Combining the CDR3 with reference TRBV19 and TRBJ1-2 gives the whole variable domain DGGITQSPKYLFRKEGQNVTLSCEQNLNHDAMYWYRQDPGQGLRLIYYSQIVNDFQKGDIAEGYSVSREKKESFPLTVTSAQKNPTAFYLCASSPNPGTVGGYTFGSGTRLTVV.

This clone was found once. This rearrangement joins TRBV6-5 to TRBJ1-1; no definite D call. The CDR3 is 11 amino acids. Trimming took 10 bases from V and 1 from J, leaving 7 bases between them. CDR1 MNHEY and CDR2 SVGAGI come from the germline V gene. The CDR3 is CATYKNTEAFF. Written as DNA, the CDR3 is TGTGCCACCTACAAGAACACTGAAGCTTTCTTT.

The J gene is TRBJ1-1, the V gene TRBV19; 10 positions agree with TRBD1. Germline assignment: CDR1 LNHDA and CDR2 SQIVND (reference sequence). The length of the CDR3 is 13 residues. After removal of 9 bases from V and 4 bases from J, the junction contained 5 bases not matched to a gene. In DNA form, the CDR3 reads TGTGCCAGCTCGGGACAGGGGATCACTGAAGCTTTCTTT. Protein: CASSGQGITEAFF.

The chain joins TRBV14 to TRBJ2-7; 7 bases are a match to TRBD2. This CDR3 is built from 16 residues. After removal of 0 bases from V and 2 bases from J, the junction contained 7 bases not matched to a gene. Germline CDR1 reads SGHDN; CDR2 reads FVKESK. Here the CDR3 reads CASSQESASGAYEQYF. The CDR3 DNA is TGTGCCAGCAGCCAAGAGTCGGCTAGCGGAGCCTACGAGCAGTACTTC.

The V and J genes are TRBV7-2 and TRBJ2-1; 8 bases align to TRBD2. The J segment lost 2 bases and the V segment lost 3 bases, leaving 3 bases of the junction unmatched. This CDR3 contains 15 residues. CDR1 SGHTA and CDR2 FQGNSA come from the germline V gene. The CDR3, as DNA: TGTGCCAGCAGCTTGGGGACTAGTGCCTACAATGAGCAGTTCTTC. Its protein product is CASSLGTSAYNEQFF.

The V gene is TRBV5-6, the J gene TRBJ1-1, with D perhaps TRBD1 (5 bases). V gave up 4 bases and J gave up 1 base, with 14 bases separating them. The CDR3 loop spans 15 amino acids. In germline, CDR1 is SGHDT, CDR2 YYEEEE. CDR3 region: CASSRRHGQNTEAFF. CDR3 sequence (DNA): TGTGCCAGCAGCCGAAGACATGGACAGAACACTGAAGCTTTCTTT.

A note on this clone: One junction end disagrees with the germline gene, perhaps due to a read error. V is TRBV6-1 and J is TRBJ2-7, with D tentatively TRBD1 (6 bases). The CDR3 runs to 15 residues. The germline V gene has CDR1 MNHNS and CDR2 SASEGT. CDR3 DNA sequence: TGTGCCAGCAGTGAAGCGAGACAGGCTCCCTACGGGCAGTACTTC. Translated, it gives CASSEARQAPYGQYF.

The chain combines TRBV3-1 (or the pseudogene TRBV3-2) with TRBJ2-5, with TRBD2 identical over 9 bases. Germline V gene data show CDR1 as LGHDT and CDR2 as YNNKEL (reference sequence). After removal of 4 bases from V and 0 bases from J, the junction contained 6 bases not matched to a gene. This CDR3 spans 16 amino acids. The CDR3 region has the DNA TGTGCCAGCAGCCTTGGGACTAGCCAAAACCAAGAGACCCAGTACTTC. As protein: CASSLGTSQNQETQYF.

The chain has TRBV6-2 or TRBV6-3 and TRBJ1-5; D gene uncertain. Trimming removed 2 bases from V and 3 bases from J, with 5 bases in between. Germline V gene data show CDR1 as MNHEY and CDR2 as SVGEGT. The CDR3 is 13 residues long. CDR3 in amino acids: CASSYQVNQPQHF. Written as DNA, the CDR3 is TGTGCCAGCAGTTACCAGGTCAATCAGCCCCAGCATTTT.

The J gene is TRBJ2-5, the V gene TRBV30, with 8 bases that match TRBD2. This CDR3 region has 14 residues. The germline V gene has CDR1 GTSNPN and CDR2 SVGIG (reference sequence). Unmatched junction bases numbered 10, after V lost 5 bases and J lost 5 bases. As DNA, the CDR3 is TGTGCCTGGGATTTCCGGCCGGGAGGGGAGACCCAGTACTTC. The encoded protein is CAWDFRPGGETQYF. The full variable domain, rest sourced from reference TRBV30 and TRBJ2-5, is SQTIHQWPATLVQPVGSPLSLECTVEGTSNPNLYWYRQAAGRGLQLLFYSVGIGQISSEVPQNLSASRPQDRQFILSSKKLLLSDSGFYLCAWDFRPGGETQYFGPGTRLLVL.

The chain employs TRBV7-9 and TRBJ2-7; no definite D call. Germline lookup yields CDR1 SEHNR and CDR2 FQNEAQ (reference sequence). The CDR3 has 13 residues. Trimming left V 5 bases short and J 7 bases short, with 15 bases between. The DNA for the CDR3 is TGTGCCAGCAGCCCGGACCTTCACCTGGAGCAGTACTTC. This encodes CASSPDLHLEQYF.

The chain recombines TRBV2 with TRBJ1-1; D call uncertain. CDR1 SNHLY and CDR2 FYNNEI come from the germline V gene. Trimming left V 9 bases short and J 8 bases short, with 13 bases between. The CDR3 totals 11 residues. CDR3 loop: CASTRTNEAFF. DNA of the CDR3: TGTGCCAGTACACGGACCAACGAAGCTTTCTTT.

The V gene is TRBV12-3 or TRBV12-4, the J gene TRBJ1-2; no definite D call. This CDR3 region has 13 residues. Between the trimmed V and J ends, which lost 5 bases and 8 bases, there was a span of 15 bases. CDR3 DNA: TGTGCCAGCAGTATGGACCGGAAAGAGGGCTACACCTTC. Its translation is CASSMDRKEGYTF.

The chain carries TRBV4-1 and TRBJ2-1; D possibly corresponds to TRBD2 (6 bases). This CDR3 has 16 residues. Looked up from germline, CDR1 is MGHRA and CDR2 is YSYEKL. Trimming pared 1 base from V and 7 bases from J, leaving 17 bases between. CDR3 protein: CASSQGTGGIWNEQFF. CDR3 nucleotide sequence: TGCGCCAGCAGCCAAGGAACAGGAGGGATTTGGAATGAGCAGTTCTTC.

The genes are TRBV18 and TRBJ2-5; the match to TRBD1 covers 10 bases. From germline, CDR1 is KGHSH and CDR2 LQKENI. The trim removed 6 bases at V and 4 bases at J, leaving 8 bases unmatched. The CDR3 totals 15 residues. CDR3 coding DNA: TGTGCCAGCTCGCAGAGACAGGGGGCGGGAGAGACCCAGTACTTC. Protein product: CASSQRQGAGETQYF.

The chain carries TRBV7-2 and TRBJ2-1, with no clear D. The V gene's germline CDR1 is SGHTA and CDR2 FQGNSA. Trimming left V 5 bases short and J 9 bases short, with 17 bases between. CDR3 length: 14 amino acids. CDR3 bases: TGTGCCAGCAGCCCCCTTACGGCTAGTGGTGAGCAGTTCTTC. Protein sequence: CASSPLTASGEQFF.

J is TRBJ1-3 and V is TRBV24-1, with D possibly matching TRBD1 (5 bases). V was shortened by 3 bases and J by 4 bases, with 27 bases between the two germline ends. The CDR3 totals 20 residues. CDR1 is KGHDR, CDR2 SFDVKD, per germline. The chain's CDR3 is CATSDRLGGKSTRGGNTIYF. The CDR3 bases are TGTGCCACCAGTGATAGGCTGGGGGGAAAGAGCACCCGTGGAGGAAACACCATATATTTT.